This T cell receptor (beta chain) was identified during a study of control samples from healthy donors and cancer patients. The method was immunoSEQ multiplex PCR; TCRdb's version includes in-frame clones alone and lacks a portion of them. The sample lists fewer than 200,000 clones, around 93% occurring once. The CDR3 spans 16 residues. V gave up 4 bases and J gave up 0 bases, with 17 bases separating them. From germline, CDR1 is SGHNT and CDR2 YYREEE (reference sequence). The chain recombines TRBV5-4 with TRBJ2-7; D gene unclear. The specimen was blood. This sequence originates from a woman in her fifties or sixties in good health. As DNA, the CDR3 is TGTGCCAGCAGCCCACTAACCCCGGTCGGCTCCTACGAGCAGTACTTC. Its protein product is CASSPLTPVGSYEQYF.